This T cell receptor beta chain was sequenced for a study of blood T cell repertoires in COVID-19. Study-level information: Nucleic acid was either cDNA or gDNA, and it came from T cells, B-cell-depleted T cells, or PBMCs.

In terms of age and location, participants ranged from about 18 to 89 years and lived in under 30 US areas. As originally analysed: Reference gene primer amplification gave nucleated cell count estimates. Clones were sequenced by immunoSEQ multiplex PCR, and TCRdb holds only the in-frame ones, with some missing. That table furnishes V, J and clone size, whereas the DNA furnished D and trimming. Among 250,000 to 300,000 clones listed, 70% to 90% were seen once. What was sequenced was PBMCs or T cells enriched from blood (not recorded which). The sequence was obtained from a woman aged 50 to 60 who had recovered from COVID-19.

The CDR3 nucleotides read TGCAGCGTTCAGGAAGACGGTGTAGGCTACAATGAGCAGTTCTTC. This codes for CSVQEDGVGYNEQFF. V and J are TRBV29-1 and TRBJ2-1; no definite D call. V dropped 5 bases and J dropped 3 bases, with 17 bases sitting between them. CDR1 and CDR2 (germline): SQVTM, ANQGSEA. The CDR3 runs to 15 residues.